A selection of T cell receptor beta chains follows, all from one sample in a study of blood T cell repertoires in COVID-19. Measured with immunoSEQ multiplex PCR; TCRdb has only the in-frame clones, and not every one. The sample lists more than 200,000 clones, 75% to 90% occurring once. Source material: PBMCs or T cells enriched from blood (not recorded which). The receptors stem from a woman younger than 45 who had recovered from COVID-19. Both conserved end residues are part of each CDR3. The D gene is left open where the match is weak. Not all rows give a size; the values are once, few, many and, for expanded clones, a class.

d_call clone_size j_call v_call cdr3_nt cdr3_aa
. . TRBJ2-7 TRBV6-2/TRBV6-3 TGTGCCAGCAGTTACCTAGCGAGGGGCGAGCAGTACTTC CASSYLARGEQYF
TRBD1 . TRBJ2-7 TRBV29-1 TGCAGCGTTGTCCGGGCGGACAGGGCATCCTACGAGCAGTACTTC CSVVRADRASYEQYF
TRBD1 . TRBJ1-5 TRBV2 TGTGCCAGCAGTCCTCCGGACAGGGGAGGTCAGCCCCAGCATTTT CASSPPDRGGQPQHF
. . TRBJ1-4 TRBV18 TGTGCCAGCTCACAATCCTCGGAGAAACTGTTTTTT CASSQSSEKLFF
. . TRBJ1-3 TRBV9 TGTGCCAGCACGGACAAATACTCTGGAAACACCATATATTTT CASTDKYSGNTIYF
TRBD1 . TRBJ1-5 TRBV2 TGTGCCAGCAGTGCCGACAGGGGCAATCAGCCCCAGCATTTT CASSADRGNQPQHF
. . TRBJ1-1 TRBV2 TGTGCCAGCAGGGATGTCCCCGGGGGTACTGAAGCTTTCTTT CASRDVPGGTEAFF
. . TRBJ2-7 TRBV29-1 TGCAGCGTTGAATCCCGGGACTCATCAACCTACGAGCAGTACTTC CSVESRDSSTYEQYF
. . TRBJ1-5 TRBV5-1 TGCGCCAGCAGCTTGAAACCCCTAGATCAGCCCCAGCATTTT CASSLKPLDQPQHF
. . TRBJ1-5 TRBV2 TGTGCCATTACTTCAGGGATTGGCAATCAGCCCCAGCATTTT CAITSGIGNQPQHF
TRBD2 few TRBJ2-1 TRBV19 TGTGCCAGTAGTCTCCGGACTAGCGGGAGCTATGAGCAGTTCTTC CASSLRTSGSYEQFF
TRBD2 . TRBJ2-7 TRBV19 TGTGCCAGTAGGGAGCTAGCGGATAGTATGTACGAGCAGTACTTC CASRELADSMYEQYF
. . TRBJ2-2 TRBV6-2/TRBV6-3 TGTGCCAGCAGTTTTGGGAGCTACTACACCGGGGAGCTGTTTTTT CASSFGSYYTGELFF
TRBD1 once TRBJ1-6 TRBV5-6 TGTGCCAGCAGCCTAGGGACAGTTGTTACACCCCTCCACTTT CASSLGTVVTPLHF
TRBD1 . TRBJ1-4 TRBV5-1 TGCGCCAGCAGCGAGGACAGGGGAACTAATGAAAAACTGTTTTTT CASSEDRGTNEKLFF
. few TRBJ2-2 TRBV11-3 TGTGCCAGCAGCTCCTTCAGGGGGGACACCGGGGAGCTGTTTTTT CASSSFRGDTGELFF
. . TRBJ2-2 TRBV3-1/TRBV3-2 TGTGCCAGCAGCCAAGAATGGGCCACCGCGAACACCGGGGAGCTGTTTTTT CASSQEWATANTGELFF
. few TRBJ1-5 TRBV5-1 TGCGCCAGCAGTTCGACCGGGGGGTTTTTAGAGCCCCAGCATTTT CASSSTGGFLEPQHF
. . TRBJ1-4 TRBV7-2 TGTGCCAGCAGCCCTCGGACGGGGGAACTGTTTTTT CASSPRTGELFF
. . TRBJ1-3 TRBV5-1 TGCGCCAGCAGCTCGGCGGGCAACTCTGGAAACACCATATATTTT CASSSAGNSGNTIYF
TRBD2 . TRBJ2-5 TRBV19 TGTGCCAGTAGTATCGGGGGGATCCGGGGGAGAGGAGAGACCCAGTACTTC CASSIGGIRGRGETQYF
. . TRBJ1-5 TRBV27 TGTGCCAGCAGTTTATCGCACGGGGAGGCGGGAAATCAGCCCCAGCATTTT CASSLSHGEAGNQPQHF
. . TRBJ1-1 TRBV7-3 TGTGCCAGCAGCATAGGGGGCACTGAAGCTTTCTTT CASSIGGTEAFF
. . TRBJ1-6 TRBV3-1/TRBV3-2 TGTGCCAGCAGGCTGACAGATACTAATTCACCCCTCCACTTT CASRLTDTNSPLHF
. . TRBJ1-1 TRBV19 TGTGCCAGTAGTATCCCTGCGTTGCAGGGTTGGGCTGAAGCTTTCTTT CASSIPALQGWAEAFF
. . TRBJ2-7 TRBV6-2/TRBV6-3 TGTGCCAGCAGTTACGGGCAGGGTTGGGACGAGCAGTACTTC CASSYGQGWDEQYF
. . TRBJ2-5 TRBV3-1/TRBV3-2 TGTGCCAGCAGCCCCGGATTATCGGGAGAGACCCAGTACTTC CASSPGLSGETQYF
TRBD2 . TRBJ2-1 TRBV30 TGTGCCTCCTCCGGGAGGTTCCTCCCGGAGCAGTTCTTC CASSGRFLPEQFF
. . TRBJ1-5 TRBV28 TGTGCCAGCAGTTTACGCCTTATGAGAGGCAATCAGCCCCAGCATTTT CASSLRLMRGNQPQHF
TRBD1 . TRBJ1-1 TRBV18 TGTGCCAGCTCACAAACCCAGGGGGATAACACTGAAGCTTTCTTT CASSQTQGDNTEAFF
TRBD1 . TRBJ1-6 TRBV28 TGTGCCAGCAGTCCCGGACAGGGAGGCTCACCCCTCCACTTT CASSPGQGGSPLHF
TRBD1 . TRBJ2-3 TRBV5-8 TGTGCCAGCAGCGTAGTGCACCGGGACAGGTTCCCTAGGGGCACAGATACGCAGTATTTT CASSVVHRDRFPRGTDTQYF
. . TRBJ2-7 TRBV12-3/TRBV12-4 TGTGCCAGCGGGCGTGAGTACTACGAGCAGTACTTC CASGREYYEQYF
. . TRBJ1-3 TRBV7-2 TGTGCCAGCAGCTTAGTGTCGGGGGCTGGAAACACCATATATTTT CASSLVSGAGNTIYF
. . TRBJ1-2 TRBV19 TGTGCCAGCCTAAAGACAACAGGGATGGGTTGGGGCTACACCTTC CASLKTTGMGWGYTF
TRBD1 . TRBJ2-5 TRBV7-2 TGTGCCAGCAGCTTAGACAGGGGAGAGACCCAGTACTTC CASSLDRGETQYF
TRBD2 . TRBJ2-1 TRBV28 TGTGCCAGCAGTTTAAAGTCTAGCGGGATGAATGAGCAGTTCTTC CASSLKSSGMNEQFF
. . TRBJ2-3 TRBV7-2 TGTGCCAGCAGCCCGACTCTCTCGGGAGATACGCAGTATTTT CASSPTLSGDTQYF
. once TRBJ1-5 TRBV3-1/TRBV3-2 TGTGCCAGCAGCCAAGATCAAAGTAGGGGTAGGAGCAATCAGCCCCAGCATTTT CASSQDQSRGRSNQPQHF
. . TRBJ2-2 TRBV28 TGTGCCAGCACTCAACAGGGAACCGGGGAGCTGTTTTTT CASTQQGTGELFF
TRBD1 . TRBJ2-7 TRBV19 TGTGCCAGTAGTATAGCATGGGACAGGGCACCCTACGAGCAGTACTTC CASSIAWDRAPYEQYF
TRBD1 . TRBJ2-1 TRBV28 TGTGCCAGCAGTAGACAGGGATTTGTCTACAATGAGCAGTTCTTC CASSRQGFVYNEQFF
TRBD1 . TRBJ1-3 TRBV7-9 TGTGCCAGCAGCCGGACAGGGTCTGGAAACACCATATATTTT CASSRTGSGNTIYF
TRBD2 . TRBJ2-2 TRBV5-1 TGCGCCAGCAGCTCCCTAGGGACTAGCTTAACCGGGGAGCTGTTTTTT CASSSLGTSLTGELFF
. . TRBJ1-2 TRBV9 TGTGCCAGCAGCGTAGCGACACATAACTATGGCTACACCTTC CASSVATHNYGYTF
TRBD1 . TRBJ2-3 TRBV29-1 TGCAGCGTGGGACAGAGGGCAGATACGCAGTATTTT CSVGQRADTQYF
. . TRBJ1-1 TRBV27 TGTGCCAGCAGTTTAAACACAGGGTTTCTGAACACTGAAGCTTTCTTT CASSLNTGFLNTEAFF